A single sample gave rise to the 24 T cell receptor beta chains below, sequenced in a study of blood T cells in healthy people across ages. A sample-barcoded 5' primer and a J-beta primer mix were used in a second PCR of about 7 to 12 cycles. TCRdb re-derived calls from the 5' RACE reads in MiXCR, one entry per CDR3 protein. The sample holds hundreds of thousands of distinct CDR3 sequences; roughly 44% are singletons and the top ten take approximately 19%. The sample comprised blood. These receptor sequences come from a man aged 55 to 70 in good health.

This chain connects TRBV4-2 to TRBJ1-2, with D hard to call. Per the germline V gene, CDR1 is LGHNA and CDR2 is YNFKEQ. CDR3 length: 16 residues. V was trimmed by 1 base and J by 1 base, leaving 13 bases between them. The CDR3 DNA sequence: TGTGCCAGCAGCCAAGGCAATCCCCGGGATAACTATGGCTACACCTTC. Translation: CASSQGNPRDNYGYTF.

The chain has TRBV6-5 and TRBJ2-6; 7 bases fit TRBD1. CDR1 is MNHEY and CDR2 is SVGAGI in the germline V gene. The CDR3 sequence is 15 residues long. V shed 4 bases, J shed 4 bases, and the junction held 4 bases outside the gene matches. For the CDR3, the DNA is TGTGCCAGCAGTTTACAGGGGAACGGGGCCAACGTCCTGACTTTC. It encodes CASSLQGNGANVLTF.

The chain couples TRBV6-1 to TRBJ1-2, with D unresolved. CDR3 length: 12 residues. V shed 6 bases and J shed 3 bases, with 8 bases lying between them. Germline V gene sequence: CDR1 MNHNS, CDR2 SASEGT. The CDR3 DNA sequence: TGTGCCAGCAGGGACGGGCACTATGGCTACACCTTC. Translating gives CASRDGHYGYTF.

This clonotype was found a few times. The chain employs TRBV7-2 and TRBJ2-1, with 8 bases identical to TRBD2. The J call could be wrong; TRBJ2-7 is a better fit for the DNA end. The CDR3 is 15 amino acids. CDR1 and CDR2 (germline): SGHTA, FQGNSA. CDR3 sequence: CASSSKAGDYNEQYF. CDR3 DNA sequence: TGTGCCAGCAGCTCCAAAGCGGGGGACTACAATGAGCAGTACTTC.

This clonotype was seen a handful of times. The rearrangement joins TRBV6-4 to TRBJ2-1; 8 nucleotides align to TRBD1. The CDR3 covers 16 residues. Germline CDR1 reads MRHNA; CDR2 reads SNTAGT. J was trimmed by 2 bases and V by 6 bases; bases with no gene match: 9. The CDR3 region has the DNA TGTGCCAGCAGCAAATACCAGGGGGCGACCTACAATGAGCAGTTCTTC. Translating it yields CASSKYQGATYNEQFF.

The chain combines TRBV7-6 with TRBJ2-3; TRBD2 agrees at 11 bases. The CDR3 has 20 residues. CDR1 SGHVS and CDR2 FNYEAQ come from the germline V gene. The J segment lost 2 bases and the V segment lost 5 bases, leaving 18 bases of the junction unmatched. The CDR3, as DNA: TGTGCCAGCAGCCTCCCCGTTGGTAGCGGGGGGGCGGATGCCACAGATACGCAGTATTTT. It is translated as CASSLPVGSGGADATDTQYF.

This clonotype has only a few counts. V gene TRBV20-1 combines with J gene TRBJ2-4; D uncertain. CDR1 is DFQATT and CDR2 is SNEGSKA in the germline V gene (reference sequence). The CDR3 covers 15 residues. V lost 1 base to trimming and J lost 0 bases, with 10 bases between them. The CDR3 region has the DNA TGCAGTGCTAGAGCCCTGAAATTAGCCAAAAACATTCAGTACTTC. This translates into CSARALKLAKNIQYF.

This chain joins TRBV6-6 and TRBJ1-2; TRBD1 is a possible D gene (6 bases). Germline CDR1 and CDR2: MNHNY and SVGAGI (reference sequence). The CDR3 extends over 14 amino acids. V gave up 7 bases and J gave up 2 bases, with 14 bases separating them. Here the CDR3 DNA reads TGTGCCAGCACCCAATGGGGGGGCAACTATGGCTACACCTTC. This sequence encodes CASTQWGGNYGYTF.

The CDR3 nucleotides are TGTGCCAGCACGGTAGCGGGGGAGCGTAAAGAGACCCAGTACTTC. Translation: CASTVAGERKETQYF. This sequence joins TRBV28 and TRBJ2-5, with 9 bases fitting TRBD2. V lost 7 bases to trimming and J lost 3 bases; unmatched junction nucleotides: 9. Germline V gives CDR1 MDHEN, CDR2 SYDVKM. The CDR3 consists of 15 residues.

The CDR3 DNA follows: TGTGCCAGCAGCTCCCGGGACAGGGAGTCCTATGGCTACACCTTC. This encodes CASSSRDRESYGYTF. The chain links TRBV3-1 to TRBJ1-2; 9 bases fit TRBD1. CDR1 and CDR2 from the germline V gene are LGHDT and YNNKEL (reference sequence). The CDR3 is 15 amino acids. Trimming removed 5 bases from V and 4 bases from J; junction bases left unmatched: 8. The variable domain in full, with the rest retrieved from reference TRBV3-1 and TRBJ1-2, is DTAVSQTPKYLVTQMGNDKSIKCEQNLGHDTMYWYKQDSKKFLKIMFSYNNKELIINETVPNRFSPKSPDKAHLNLHINSLELGDSAVYFCASSSRDRESYGYTFGSGTRLTVV.

The V call is TRBV12-3 or TRBV12-4, the J call TRBJ2-3; TRBD2 matches 11 bases. The CDR3 sequence is 17 residues long. J lost 2 bases, V lost 4 bases, and 8 bases had no gene match. This chain's CDR3 is CASSSNSGGADTDTQYF. CDR3 nucleotides: TGTGCCAGCAGTTCAAATAGCGGGGGGGCGGACACAGATACGCAGTATTTT.

On this clonotype: A much larger clone sits a single nucleotide away, making a read error possible. This sequence joins TRBV20-1 and TRBJ2-5; D uncertain. V was shortened by 0 bases and J by 5 bases, with 19 bases between the two germline ends. From germline, CDR1 is DFQATT and CDR2 SNEGSKA (reference sequence). The CDR3 length is 16 residues. CDR3 residues: CSARDLSVQSSETQYF. CDR3 coding DNA: TGCAGTGCTAGAGATCTCTCTGTGCAGAGTAGCGAGACCCAGTACTTC.

This clonotype was detected many times. V is TRBV7-2 and J is TRBJ2-2; no clear D. The CDR3 has 15 amino acids. The germline CDR1 and CDR2 sequences are SGHTA and FQGNSA. Trimming cost V 2 bases and J 4 bases, with 11 bases left between them. This chain's CDR3 is CASSLMWWGTGELFF. CDR3 in DNA: TGTGCCAGCAGCTTAATGTGGTGGGGCACCGGGGAGCTGTTTTTT.

The rearrangement joins TRBV15 to TRBJ2-3; 8 nucleotides align to TRBD1. The CDR3 length is 19 residues. Looked up from germline, CDR1 is LNHNV and CDR2 is YYDKDF (reference sequence). Trimming took 0 bases from V and 1 from J; bases not matched to a gene: 12. CDR3 in amino acids: CATSRDLNAATGGTDTQYF. The CDR3 coding sequence is TGTGCCACCAGCAGAGACCTCAATGCGGCGACAGGGGGCACAGATACGCAGTATTTT.

V usage is TRBV7-3 and J usage is TRBJ2-1, with 10 positions matching TRBD2. CDR1 and CDR2 (germline): SGHTA, FQGTGA. The CDR3 contains 19 residues. V shed 0 bases and J 4 bases; nucleotides not matched to a gene: 12. CDR3 amino acids: CASSLTASGGSTRYNEQFF. The CDR3 region has the DNA TGTGCCAGCAGCTTAACGGCTAGCGGGGGTTCAACCAGGTACAATGAGCAGTTCTTC.

The rearrangement joins TRBV4-3 to TRBJ2-6, with 8 bases aligning to TRBD2. Germline V gene sequence: CDR1 LGHNA, CDR2 YSLEER. V lost 5 bases to trimming and J lost 1 base; unmatched junction nucleotides: 4. CDR3 length equals 16 residues. The chain's CDR3 is CASSLTSVSGANVLTF. In DNA, the CDR3 is TGCGCCAGCAGCTTGACTAGCGTTTCTGGGGCCAACGTCCTGACTTTC.

This clonotype was detected only a few times. The CDR3 here is CSARDRVLDTQYF. The CDR3 DNA is TGCAGTGCTCGGGACAGGGTCCTGGATACGCAGTATTTT. The rearrangement links TRBV20-1 to TRBJ2-3; 9 bases align to TRBD1. CDR1 and CDR2 (germline): DFQATT, SNEGSKA (reference sequence). Trimming cost V 5 bases and J 6 bases; bases outside gene matches: 6. This CDR3 is built from 13 residues.

V is TRBV20-1 and J is TRBJ2-5; 8 bases line up with TRBD2. Near its end, the DNA agrees better with TRBJ2-7, so the J call may be wrong. The CDR3 is 17 residues long. Per germline, CDR1 DFQATT and CDR2 SNEGSKA (reference sequence). DNA of the CDR3: TGCAGTGCTAGGGATGCTGGCGGGGGGCCCGAAGGATACGAGCAGTACTTC. Residues: CSARDAGGGPEGYEQYF.

This clonotype appeared a few times. This sequence joins TRBV2 and TRBJ2-1; no clear D gene. V was cut by 6 bases and J by 0 bases, with 12 bases left in between. This CDR3 is 15 amino acids long. Germline CDR1 is SNHLY and CDR2 is FYNNEI. CDR3 bases: TGTGCCAGCAGAGAGACTCCTAGCTCCTACAATGAGCAGTTCTTC. Encoded protein: CASRETPSSYNEQFF.

CDR3 DNA sequence: TGTGCCATCAGTGGGGGGACAGGGGCCAACAATGAGCAGTTCTTC. Protein: CAISGGTGANNEQFF. The gene calls are TRBV10-3 and TRBJ2-1; TRBD1 matches 10 bases. The CDR3 runs to 15 residues. V trimming: 4 bases; J trimming: 5 bases; junction bases outside the gene matches: 5. Germline V gene data show CDR1 as ENHRY and CDR2 as SYGVKD.

The rearrangement links TRBV18 to TRBJ2-7, with 8 bases matching TRBD2. The junction had 4 bases not matched to a gene; V was cut back by 2 bases and J by 1 base. The CDR3 is 15 amino acids. Per germline, CDR1 KGHSH and CDR2 LQKENI. The CDR3 region is CASSPTRGASYEQYF. For the CDR3, the DNA is TGTGCCAGCTCACCAACGCGGGGGGCTTCCTACGAGCAGTACTTC.

The chain recombines TRBV11-1 with TRBJ1-2; 8 nucleotides agree with TRBD1. The CDR3 is 13 residues long. Unmatched junction bases numbered 6, after V lost 6 bases and J lost 6 bases. Germline CDR1 reads SGHAT; CDR2 reads FQDESV (reference sequence). The CDR3 is CASRLGQGDGYTF. CDR3 bases: TGTGCCAGCAGGCTCGGACAGGGAGATGGCTACACCTTC.

The V call is TRBV7-8, the J call TRBJ2-7, with 12 bases fitting TRBD2. The V segment lost 6 bases and the J segment 6 bases; nucleotides outside the gene matches: 6. The CDR3 is 14 amino acids. Per germline, CDR1 SGHVS and CDR2 FQNEAQ. The CDR3 is CASRLAGGPSEQYF. CDR3 sequence (DNA): TGTGCCAGCAGGCTAGCGGGGGGGCCTAGCGAGCAGTACTTC.

The V call is TRBV4-1, the J call TRBJ2-3; D unresolved. The CDR3 spans 14 residues. Germline loops: CDR1 MGHRA, CDR2 YSYEKL. V lost 1 base to trimming and J lost 2 bases, with 7 bases between them. Here the CDR3 reads CASSQVPHTDTQYF. Here the CDR3 DNA reads TGCGCCAGCAGCCAAGTTCCTCACACAGATACGCAGTATTTT.